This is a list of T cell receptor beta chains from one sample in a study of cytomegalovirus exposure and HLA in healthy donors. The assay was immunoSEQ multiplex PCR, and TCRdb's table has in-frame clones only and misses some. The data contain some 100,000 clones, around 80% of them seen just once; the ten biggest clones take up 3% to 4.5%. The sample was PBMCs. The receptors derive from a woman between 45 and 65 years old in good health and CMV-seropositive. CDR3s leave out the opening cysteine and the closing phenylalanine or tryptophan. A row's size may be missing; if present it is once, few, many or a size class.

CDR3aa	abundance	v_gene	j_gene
ASSLAPRLNSYEQY	.	TRBV27	TRBJ2-7
ASSKQDRKHGYT	.	TRBV21-1	TRBJ1-2
ASSTGGGSEEF	.	TRBV5-6	TRBJ2-1
ASSFNRGSKGEAF	.	TRBV13	TRBJ1-1
SVERRLPHNEQF	.	TRBV29-1	TRBJ2-1
ASSQQGLGEQY	.	TRBV5-1	TRBJ2-7
ACATGGSYEQY	.	TRBV30	TRBJ2-7
SVGASGETQY	.	TRBV29-1	TRBJ2-5
ASSPASNEQF	.	TRBV6-5	TRBJ2-1
ASRGLVAYEQY	.	TRBV7-9	TRBJ2-7
ASSPKLEQY	.	TRBV5-8	TRBJ2-5
ASSYGQGGEAF	.	TRBV6-6	TRBJ1-1
ASSSYGATQY	.	TRBV7-2	TRBJ2-3
ASSFSGASNTEAF	.	TRBV9	TRBJ1-1
ASSPSGRSNINYGYT	.	TRBV9	TRBJ1-2
AIRRDRGGPGTQY	.	TRBV10-3	TRBJ2-5
ASSLVQGNYEQY	.	TRBV5-8	TRBJ2-7
ASSSTSYNEQF	.	TRBV7-3	TRBJ2-1
ASSSGGAQY	few	TRBV6-5	TRBJ2-3
ASSVGTGNTEAF	.	TRBV9	TRBJ1-1
ASSMQVYNTGELF	.	TRBV19	TRBJ2-2
ASSLRGRGPETQY	few	TRBV5-1	TRBJ2-5
ASRRQGYQETQY	.	TRBV6-1	TRBJ2-5
ASRDGSSYEQY	.	TRBV5-1	TRBJ2-7
ASSESKGAYGYT	once	TRBV10-2	TRBJ1-2
ASSQGQGLSNTEAF	.	TRBV4-2	TRBJ1-1
ASSPRQGVPDTQY	few	TRBV5-1	TRBJ2-3
ASSGEADRAAGYT	few	TRBV25-1	TRBJ1-2
ATSYSGSSYNEQF	.	TRBV15	TRBJ2-1
AWKSGGWNTEAF	.	TRBV30	TRBJ1-1
ASSSGRTEGEAF	.	TRBV2	TRBJ1-1
ASSPPKGDTEAF	.	TRBV18	TRBJ1-1
ASSPQGNEQF	.	TRBV28	TRBJ2-1
ASSTTGNTEAF	.	TRBV5-1	TRBJ1-1
ASSQFYSGSSYNEQF	few	TRBV23-1	TRBJ2-1
ASSPSGFHLLAPRYYEQY	.	TRBV19	TRBJ2-7
SVNPGGAGYGEQF	once	TRBV29-1	TRBJ2-1
ASSFLNEQF	.	TRBV13	TRBJ2-1
ASSEGTVSEQF	few	TRBV2	TRBJ2-1
ASSFLPGTGNYGYT	.	TRBV5-1	TRBJ1-2
ASRGLAGTNEQF	.	TRBV27	TRBJ2-1
ASSWISVGRGETQY	.	TRBV5-8	TRBJ2-5
ASSPGITGGVRKKYNEQF	.	TRBV7-3	TRBJ2-1
ASSAPSGTSRYEQY	.	TRBV7-9	TRBJ2-7
ASSPEDRVTGELF	.	TRBV19	TRBJ2-2
AWSSETYGSNQPQH	.	TRBV30	TRBJ1-5